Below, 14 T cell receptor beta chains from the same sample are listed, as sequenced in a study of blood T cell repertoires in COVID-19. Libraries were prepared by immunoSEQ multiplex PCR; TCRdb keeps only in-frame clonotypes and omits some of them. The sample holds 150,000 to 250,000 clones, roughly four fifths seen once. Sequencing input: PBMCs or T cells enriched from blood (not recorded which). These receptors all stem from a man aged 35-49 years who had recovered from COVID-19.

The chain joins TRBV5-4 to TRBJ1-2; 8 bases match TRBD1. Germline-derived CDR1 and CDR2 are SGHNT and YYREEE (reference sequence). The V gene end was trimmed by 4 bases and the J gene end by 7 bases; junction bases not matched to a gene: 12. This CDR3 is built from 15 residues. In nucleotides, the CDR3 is TGTGCCAGCAGCCCTGACGCAGGGGGCTCTGGTGGCTACACCTTC. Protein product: CASSPDAGGSGGYTF.

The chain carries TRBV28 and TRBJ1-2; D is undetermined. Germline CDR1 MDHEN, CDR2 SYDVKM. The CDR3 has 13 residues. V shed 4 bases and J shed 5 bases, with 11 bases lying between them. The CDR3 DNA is TGTGCCAGCAGTTCCTCTTGGGCGTATGGCTACACCTTC. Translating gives CASSSSWAYGYTF.

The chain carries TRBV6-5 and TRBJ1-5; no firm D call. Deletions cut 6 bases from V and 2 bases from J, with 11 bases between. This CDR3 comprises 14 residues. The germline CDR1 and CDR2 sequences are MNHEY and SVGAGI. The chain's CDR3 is CASRGAVGNQPQHF. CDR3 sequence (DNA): TGTGCCAGCAGGGGAGCAGTGGGCAATCAGCCCCAGCATTTT.

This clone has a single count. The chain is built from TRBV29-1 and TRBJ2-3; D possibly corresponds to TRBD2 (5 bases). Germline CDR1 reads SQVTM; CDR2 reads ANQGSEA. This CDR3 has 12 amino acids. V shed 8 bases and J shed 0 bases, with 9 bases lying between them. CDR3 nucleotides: TGCAGCTCCGGGGATAGCACAGATACGCAGTATTTT. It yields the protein CSSGDSTDTQYF.

The CDR3 is CASSDPGQGNEKLFF. In DNA, the CDR3 is TGTGCCAGCAGCGACCCGGGACAGGGAAATGAAAAACTGTTTTTT. V usage is TRBV5-4 and J usage is TRBJ1-4, with TRBD1 matching 9 bases. The J segment lost 5 bases and the V segment lost 4 bases, leaving 6 bases of the junction unmatched. CDR1 and CDR2 from the germline V gene are SGHNT and YYREEE (reference sequence). The CDR3 is 15 amino acids. Full variable domain (missing parts from reference TRBV5-4 and TRBJ1-4): ETGVTQSPTHLIKTRGQQVTLRCSSQSGHNTVSWYQQALGQGPQFIFQYYREEENGRGNFPPRFSGLQFPNYSSELNVNALELDDSALYLCASSDPGQGNEKLFFGSGTQLSVL.

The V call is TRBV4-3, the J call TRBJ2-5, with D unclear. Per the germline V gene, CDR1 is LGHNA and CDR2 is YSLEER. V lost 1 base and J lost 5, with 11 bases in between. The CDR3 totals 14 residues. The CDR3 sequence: CASSQGHGWETQYF. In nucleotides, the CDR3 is TGCGCCAGCAGCCAAGGCCACGGGTGGGAGACCCAGTACTTC.

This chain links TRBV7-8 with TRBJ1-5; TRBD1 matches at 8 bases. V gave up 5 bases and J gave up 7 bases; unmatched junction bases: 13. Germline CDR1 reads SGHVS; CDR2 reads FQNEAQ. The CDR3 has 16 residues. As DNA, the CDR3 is TGTGCCAGCAGCACCTTAGGACAGGGCTTCGGACAGCCCCAGCATTTT. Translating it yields CASSTLGQGFGQPQHF. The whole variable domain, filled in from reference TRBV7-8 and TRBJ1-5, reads GAGVSQSPRYKVAKRGQDVALRCDPISGHVSLFWYQQALGQGPEFLTYFQNEAQLDKSGLPSDRFFAERPEGSVSTLKIQRTQQEDSAVYLCASSTLGQGFGQPQHFGDGTRLSIL.

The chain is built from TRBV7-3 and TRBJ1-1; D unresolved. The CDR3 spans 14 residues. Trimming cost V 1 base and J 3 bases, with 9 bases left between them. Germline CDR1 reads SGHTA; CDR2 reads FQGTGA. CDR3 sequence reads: CASSLNAGYTEAFF. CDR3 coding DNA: TGTGCCAGCAGCTTAAACGCGGGGTACACTGAAGCTTTCTTT.

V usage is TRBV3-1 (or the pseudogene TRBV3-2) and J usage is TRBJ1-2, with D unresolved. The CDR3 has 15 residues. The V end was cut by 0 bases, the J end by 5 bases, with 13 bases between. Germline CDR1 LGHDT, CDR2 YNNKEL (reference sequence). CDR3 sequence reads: CASSQEGGPDYGYTF. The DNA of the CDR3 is TGTGCCAGCAGCCAAGAAGGCGGCCCAGATTATGGCTACACCTTC.

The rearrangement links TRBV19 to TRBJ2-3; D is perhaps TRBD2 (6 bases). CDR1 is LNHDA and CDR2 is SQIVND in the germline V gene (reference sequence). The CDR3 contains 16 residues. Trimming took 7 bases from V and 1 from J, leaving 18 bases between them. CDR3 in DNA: TGTGCCAGTACCCCTCGCGGAGGGGCCGGCACAGATACGCAGTATTTT. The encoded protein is CASTPRGGAGTDTQYF.

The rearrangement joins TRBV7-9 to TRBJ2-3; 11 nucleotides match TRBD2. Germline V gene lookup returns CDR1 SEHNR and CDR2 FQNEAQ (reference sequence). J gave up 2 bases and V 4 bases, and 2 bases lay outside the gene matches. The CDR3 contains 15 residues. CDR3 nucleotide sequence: TGTGCCAGCAGCTCGGGACTAGCGGTCACAGATACGCAGTATTTT. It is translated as CASSSGLAVTDTQYF.

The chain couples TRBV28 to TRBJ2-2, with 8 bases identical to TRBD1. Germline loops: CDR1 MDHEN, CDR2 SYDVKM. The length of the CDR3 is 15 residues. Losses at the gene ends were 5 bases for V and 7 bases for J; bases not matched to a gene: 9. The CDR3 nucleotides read TGTGCCAGCAGTCCCTGGACAGGGAAAAACGGGGAGCTGTTTTTT. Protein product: CASSPWTGKNGELFF.

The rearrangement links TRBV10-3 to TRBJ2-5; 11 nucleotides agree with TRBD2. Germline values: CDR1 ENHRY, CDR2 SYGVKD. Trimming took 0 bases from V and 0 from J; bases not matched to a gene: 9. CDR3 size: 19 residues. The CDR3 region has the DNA TGTGCCATCAGTGAGTCGAGTCTAGCGGGGGGACAGTACCAAGAGACCCAGTACTTC. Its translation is CAISESSLAGGQYQETQYF.

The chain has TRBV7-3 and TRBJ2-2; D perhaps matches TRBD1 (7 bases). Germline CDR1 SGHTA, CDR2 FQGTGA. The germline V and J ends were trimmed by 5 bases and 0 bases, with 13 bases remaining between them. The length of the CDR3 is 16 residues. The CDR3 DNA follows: TGTGCCAGCAGCCCGACAGGGAGGTCGAACACCGGGGAGCTGTTTTTT. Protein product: CASSPTGRSNTGELFF.